This entry features one T cell receptor beta chain sequence. Its antigen is undetermined. The sample is drawn from a study of T cell repertoires in cytomegalovirus infection. Study context: Well-studied HLA-B-restricted CMV epitopes were used in the study alongside recently identified HLA-C-restricted ones. It can be stated that public TCR beta signatures indicated CMV infection as well as a matching HLA type.

The CDR3 is 14 amino acids. With V trimmed by 8 bases and J by 2 bases, 6 bases remained unmatched. Germline lookup yields CDR1 MNHEY and CDR2 SMNVEV (reference sequence). Each CDR3 protein gets one entry after TCRdb re-called the reads with MiXCR. The sample has 300,000 or so distinct CDR3 sequences, 25% seen once. The sequence was collected from a human donor in good health (CMV status not recorded). Some clones in this sample may be carry-over from other donors' samples. Material: cultured PBMCs, obtained from culture after CMV antigen stimulation. The gene calls are TRBV27 and TRBJ2-3; 8 positions agree with TRBD2. CDR3 nucleotides: TGTGCCAGCCTCGGGGGGGGACCCACAGATACGCAGTATTTT. Its protein product is CASLGGGPTDTQYF.